The clone carrying this T cell receptor beta chain has a single count. Its antigen is currently unknown. The CDR3 runs 17 residues. Per the germline V gene, CDR1 is LNHDA and CDR2 is SQIVND (reference sequence). V shed 5 bases, J shed 2 bases, and the junction held 11 bases outside the gene matches. The sample comes from a study of T cells in localized non-small cell lung cancer. Study findings and constraints: Adjacent lung held a median around 58 of the top 100 tumor clones. The greatest T cell clonality was found in uninvolved adjacent lung (higher than in tumor).

TCRdb's copy holds only in-frame clones and misses some; the assay was immunoSEQ multiplex PCR. The sample gives about 4,800 clones, 50% to 60% of which show up once; 3.8% is in the top ten. The rearrangement uses TRBV19 and TRBJ1-2; 10 bases are shared with TRBD1. The sequencing used lymph node tissue, collected before any cancer treatment. This TCR was sampled from a male donor older than 55 with stage I squamous cell lung carcinoma. The CDR3 region has the DNA TGTGCCAGTAGTGATGATTCGGGACAGGGGAGGAACTATGGCTACACCTTC. Translating gives CASSDDSGQGRNYGYTF.